The 7 T cell receptor beta chains reported below all come from one sample, sequenced in a study of blood T cells in healthy people across ages. A second PCR of roughly 7 to 11 cycles used a sample-barcoded 5' primer and a J-beta primer mix. TCRdb re-called the 5' RACE reads with MiXCR, one entry per CDR3 protein. The sample holds about 620,000 distinct CDR3 sequences, around 50% seen once. The material sequenced was blood. The receptor source for this set is a woman aged 80 or over in good health.

This clonotype showed up many times. The rearrangement links TRBV24-1 to TRBJ2-1; D may be TRBD1 or TRBD2 (5 bases each). CDR1 is KGHDR and CDR2 is SFDVKD in the germline V gene. The CDR3 is 16 residues long. The V and J ends lost 6 bases and 3 bases respectively, with 17 bases between them. For the CDR3, the DNA is TGTGCCACCAGTCCATCAGGGCAGGGAGTCTACAATGAGCAGTTCTTC. Protein sequence: CATSPSGQGVYNEQFF.

The rearrangement joins TRBV3-1 to TRBJ2-5, with D unresolved. The J call could be wrong; TRBJ2-7 is a better fit for the DNA end. The germline V gene has CDR1 LGHDT and CDR2 YNNKEL (reference sequence). The CDR3 has 15 amino acids. CDR3 sequence (DNA): TGTGCCAGCAGCCAACAACAGATATTAGGTTACGAGCAGTACTTC. Translated, it gives CASSQQQILGYEQYF.

J is TRBJ1-1 and V is TRBV4-3; D is ambiguous. Germline-derived CDR1 and CDR2 are LGHNA and YSLEER. This CDR3 spans 14 amino acids. V lost 1 base to trimming and J lost 4 bases, with 10 bases between them. This CDR3 is CASSQVSGITEAFF. The CDR3 bases are TGCGCCAGCAGCCAAGTAAGCGGGATCACTGAAGCTTTCTTT.

This clonotype was seen a few times. A much larger clone differs by one base, so this may be a read error. The chain links TRBV19 to TRBJ2-7; D remains ambiguous. Germline V gives CDR1 LNHDA, CDR2 SQIVND (reference sequence). The length of the CDR3 is 15 residues. The V gene lost 8 bases and the J gene lost 7 bases, with 24 bases spanning the gap. Here the CDR3 reads CASGHLRWDINEQYF. CDR3 DNA sequence: TGTGCCAGTGGCCACTTAAGATGGGATATCAATGAGCAGTACTTC.

The chain joins TRBV20-1 to TRBJ2-7; either TRBD1 or TRBD2 may fit D (6 bases each). CDR3 length: 15 residues. With 5 bases removed from V and 2 bases from J, the gap between germline ends came to 19 bases. Germline lookup yields CDR1 DFQATT and CDR2 SNEGSKA (reference sequence). CDR3 nucleotides: TGCAGTGCTGGGGGGACACCACAGACCCCCTACGAGCAGTACTTC. Residues: CSAGGTPQTPYEQYF.

A remark on this clonotype: With a much larger clone just one base away, this may be a read error. The chain has TRBV6-5 and TRBJ1-1, with 7 bases lining up with TRBD1. V dropped 6 bases and J dropped 9; count of bases not matched to a gene: 7. Germline V lookup: CDR1 MNHEY, CDR2 SVGAGI. The CDR3 has 12 amino acids. This chain's CDR3 is CASSCPGQKAFF. CDR3 DNA: TGTGCCAGCAGCTGCCCGGGACAGAAAGCTTTCTTT.

Details on this clonotype: A read error may produce the germline difference seen at one junction end. The chain is built from TRBV7-8 and TRBJ1-5; TRBD1 matches at 7 bases. CDR1 SGHVS and CDR2 FQNEAQ come from the germline V gene. The CDR3 is 17 residues long. The CDR3 coding sequence is TGTGCCAGCAGCTTAGAAGAAGGCAGGGGGAGCAAGCAGCCCCAGCATTTT. It encodes CASSLEEGRGSKQPQHF.